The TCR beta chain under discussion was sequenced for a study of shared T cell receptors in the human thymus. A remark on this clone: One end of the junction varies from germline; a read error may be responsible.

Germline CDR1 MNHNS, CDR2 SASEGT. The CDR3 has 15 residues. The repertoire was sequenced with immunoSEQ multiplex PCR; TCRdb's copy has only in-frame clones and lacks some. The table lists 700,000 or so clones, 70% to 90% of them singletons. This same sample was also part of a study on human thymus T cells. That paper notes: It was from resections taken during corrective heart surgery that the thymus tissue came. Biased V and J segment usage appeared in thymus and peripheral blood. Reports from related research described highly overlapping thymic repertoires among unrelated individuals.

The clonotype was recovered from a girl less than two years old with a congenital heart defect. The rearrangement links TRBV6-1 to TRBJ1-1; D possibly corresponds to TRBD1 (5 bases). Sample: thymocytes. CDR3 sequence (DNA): TGTGCCAGCAGTTCAATAAGGGAGGGGAACAATGAAGCTTTCTTT. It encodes CASSSIREGNNEAFF.